This T cell receptor beta chain was profiled in a study of T cell repertoires in cytomegalovirus infection. Study-wide findings and caveats: What dominated the ex vivo response were HLA-C-restricted CMV-specific TCR beta clonotypes.

TCRdb re-analysed the reads in MiXCR, keeping a single row per CDR3 protein. The data show about 830,000 distinct CDR3 sequences, approximately 29% seen once. In its sample, this clonotype was seen a few times. Its antigen is unidentified. Trimming stripped 4 bases from V and 6 bases from J, with 14 bases between. From germline, CDR1 is SGHTS and CDR2 YDEGEE. The CDR3 sequence is 13 residues long. The sequences come from cultured CD8+ T cells from PBMCs, collected from culture after CMV antigen stimulation. The rearrangement joins TRBV5-8 to TRBJ2-7; TRBD1 or TRBD2 may be the D gene (7 bases each). The sequence derives from a human donor in good health (CMV status not recorded). Some clones in this sample may be carry-over from other donors' samples. CDR3 residues: CASSPRGRGEQYF. The CDR3 DNA follows: TGTGCCAGCAGCCCCAGGGGGAGGGGCGAGCAGTACTTC. Supplemented by reference TRBV5-8 and TRBJ2-7, the full variable domain reads EAGVTQSPTHLIKTRGQQATLRCSPISGHTSVYWYQQALGLGLQFLLWYDEGEERNRGNFPPRFSGRQFPNYSSELNVNALELEDSALYLCASSPRGRGEQYFGPGTRLTVT.